One sample yielded the 25 T cell receptor beta chains listed below, sequenced in a study of T-cell reconstitution after alpha-beta-depleted transplantation in children. The library targeted TCRbeta and was prepared with unique molecular identifiers. TCRdb ran MiXCR on the PCR reads and lists one entry per CDR3 protein. The sample contains almost 250,000 distinct CDR3 sequences, about 26% of which appear only once. The sample here was PBMCs, taken before TCRalphabeta/CD19-depleted stem cell transplant. The receptors shown here come from a girl aged 2 to 10 with Fanconi anemia, due to receive a stem cell transplant.

The chain links TRBV10-3 to TRBJ2-6; no firm D call. Trimming removed 0 bases at V and 1 base at J, with 1 base between. CDR1 is ENHRY, CDR2 SYGVKD, per germline. The CDR3 has 14 residues. The CDR3 DNA reads TGTGCCATCAGTGAGTCTTCTGGGGCCAACGTCCTGACTTTC. Protein sequence: CAISESSGANVLTF.

A few counts support this clonotype. The V gene is TRBV7-9, the J gene TRBJ1-1; D gene unclear. V shed 1 base and J shed 0 bases, with 9 bases lying between them. The length of the CDR3 is 15 residues. Germline-derived CDR1 and CDR2 are SEHNR and FQNEAQ (reference sequence). The CDR3 sequence: CASSLEPGLNTEAFF. The DNA for the CDR3 is TGTGCCAGCAGCTTAGAGCCAGGCCTGAACACTGAAGCTTTCTTT.

This clonotype appeared once. Here the CDR3 DNA reads TGTGCTAGTGGTTTGGGCCGTAGCGGGACCTACAATGAGCAGTTCTTC. Its protein product is CASGLGRSGTYNEQFF. The rearrangement joins TRBV12-5 to TRBJ2-1, with 8 bases matching TRBD2. The CDR3 consists of 16 residues. Germline lookup yields CDR1 LGHNT and CDR2 FRNRAP. V dropped 1 base and J dropped 2; count of bases not matched to a gene: 4.

This chain connects TRBV10-1 to TRBJ2-7, with 10 bases matching TRBD2. CDR3 length: 15 residues. With V trimmed by 1 base and J by 5 bases, 5 bases remained unmatched. Germline V gene sequence: CDR1 WNHNN, CDR2 SYGVQD (reference sequence). In nucleotides, the CDR3 is TGCGCCAGCAGTGAGTTCCTAGCGGGAGTGCACGAGCAGTACTTC. It translates to CASSEFLAGVHEQYF.

The chain couples TRBV6-1 to TRBJ1-2; D ambiguous. Germline values: CDR1 MNHNS, CDR2 SASEGT. V lost 7 bases and J lost 0, with 12 bases in between. This CDR3 is built from 14 residues. The CDR3 loop reads CASMEWMANYGYTF. In DNA, the CDR3 is TGTGCCAGCATGGAGTGGATGGCTAACTATGGCTACACCTTC.

The rearrangement joins TRBV9 to TRBJ2-7, with 7 positions matching TRBD1. Per germline, CDR1 SGDLS and CDR2 YYNGEE. The CDR3 extends over 15 amino acids. The trim removed 0 bases at V and 4 bases at J, leaving 7 bases unmatched. CDR3 protein: CASSVATGPTYEQYF. In nucleotides, the CDR3 is TGTGCCAGCAGCGTAGCGACAGGGCCTACGTACGAGCAGTACTTC.

This clonotype was seen repeatedly, ten times or more. The V call is TRBV6-1, the J call TRBJ2-5, with 14 bases lining up with TRBD2. Germline CDR1 reads MNHNS; CDR2 reads SASEGT. V was pared by 4 bases and J by 8 bases, with 6 bases of the junction left unmatched. This CDR3 is built from 15 residues. CDR3 nucleotide sequence: TGTGCCAGCAGTGCGGGACTAGCGGGGGAAAGAACCCAGTACTTC. Translation gives CASSAGLAGERTQYF.

This clonotype was seen repeatedly, ten times or more. V usage is TRBV6-1 and J usage is TRBJ1-5; no reliable D call. Germline CDR1 reads MNHNS; CDR2 reads SASEGT. Trimming shortened V by 2 bases and J by 0 bases, and 5 bases separated the two germline ends. The CDR3 loop spans 14 amino acids. CDR3 loop: CASSELSSNQPQHF. CDR3 sequence (DNA): TGTGCCAGCAGTGAATTAAGTAGCAATCAGCCCCAGCATTTT.

This clonotype was observed at least ten times. The chain links TRBV29-1 to TRBJ2-5; unclear D gene. The CDR3 contains 12 residues. CDR1 and CDR2 from the germline V gene are SQVTM and ANQGSEA. Deletions cut 4 bases from V and 4 bases from J, with 10 bases between. The CDR3 loop is CSVGHFGETQYF. CDR3 in DNA: TGCAGCGTTGGACACTTTGGAGAGACCCAGTACTTC.

A note on this clonotype: This CDR3 is missing its conserved last phenylalanine or tryptophan, likely due to a read error. The chain's CDR3 is CSVDRGTHTDTQYI. CDR3 in DNA: TGCAGCGTTGACAGGGGGACTCACACAGATACGCAGTATATT. This chain links TRBV29-1 with TRBJ2-3; maybe TRBD1 (7 bases). This CDR3 is built from 14 residues. V was pared by 3 bases and J by 2 bases, with 12 bases between. From germline, CDR1 is SQVTM and CDR2 ANQGSEA.

The chain links TRBV18 to TRBJ2-7; 11 nucleotides match TRBD2. J lost 3 bases, V lost 2 bases, and 9 bases had no gene match. The CDR3 extends over 17 amino acids. Germline V CDR1 and CDR2: KGHSH, LQKENI. The CDR3 sequence is CASSPAHSGTSGYEQYF. DNA of the CDR3: TGTGCCAGCTCACCAGCCCACTCCGGGACTAGCGGCTACGAGCAGTACTTC.

The rearrangement joins TRBV28 to TRBJ2-1; 10 bases line up with TRBD2. CDR1 is MDHEN, CDR2 SYDVKM, per germline. CDR3 size: 15 residues. V lost 6 bases, J lost 4 bases, and 6 bases stayed unmatched. The CDR3 is CASRTGLAAYNEQFF. Here the CDR3 DNA reads TGTGCCAGCAGAACCGGACTAGCGGCATACAATGAGCAGTTCTTC.

The chain employs TRBV5-8 and TRBJ2-7; D is perhaps TRBD2 (7 bases). The CDR3 runs 16 residues. V was cut by 1 base and J by 4 bases, with 18 bases left in between. Germline lookup yields CDR1 SGHTS and CDR2 YDEGEE. DNA for the CDR3: TGTGCCAGCAGCTTGAATCGCGGGGGCAATCGATACGAGCAGTACTTC. This translates into CASSLNRGGNRYEQYF.

This clonotype was counted a single time. The V call is TRBV12-2, the J call TRBJ2-7; TRBD1 reflects the table's D call only, with no check against the DNA. TRBV12-2 is an annotated pseudogene. The CDR3 consists of 16 residues. This CDR3 reads CASRLSPGRIPYEQYF. In DNA, the CDR3 is TGTGCAAGTCGCTTATCCCCGGGACGGATACCCTACGAGCAGTACTTC.

This clonotype was recorded a few times. This rearrangement joins TRBV29-1 to TRBJ2-1; D gene unclear. The CDR3 has 13 residues. Germline V gene lookup returns CDR1 SQVTM and CDR2 ANQGSEA. Trimming shortened V by 7 bases and J by 0 bases, and 10 bases separated the two germline ends. CDR3 region: CSGSQSSYNEQFF. The CDR3 coding sequence is TGCAGCGGATCTCAGAGCTCCTACAATGAGCAGTTCTTC.

This clonotype was seen a handful of times. The V call is TRBV20-1, the J call TRBJ2-3; the D call may be TRBD1 or TRBD2 (5 bases each). Trimming pared 3 bases from V and 0 bases from J, leaving 16 bases between. Germline V lookup: CDR1 DFQATT, CDR2 SNEGSKA (reference sequence). The CDR3 runs to 16 residues. The CDR3 protein is CSASEGRLSSTDTQYF. For the CDR3, the DNA is TGCAGTGCTAGTGAGGGGCGCCTTTCTAGCACAGATACGCAGTATTTT.

CDR3 sequence: CASSLSGDYGYTF. As DNA, the CDR3 is TGTGCCAGCAGTTTGTCAGGAGACTATGGCTACACCTTC. This chain links TRBV12-3 or TRBV12-4 with TRBJ1-2; D gene ambiguous. The CDR3 totals 13 residues. V was pared by 3 bases and J by 3 bases, with 8 bases between.

This clonotype was seen at least ten times. This chain links TRBV20-1 with TRBJ2-1, with unresolved D. V was cut by 2 bases and J by 8 bases, with 7 bases left in between. This CDR3 is built from 11 residues. Germline V gene data show CDR1 as DFQATT and CDR2 as SNEGSKA (reference sequence). DNA of the CDR3: TGCAGTGCTAGACCCGGATATGAGCAGTTCTTC. As protein: CSARPGYEQFF.

This clonotype was found a few times. The gene calls are TRBV29-1 and TRBJ2-5; D call uncertain. The germline V gene has CDR1 SQVTM and CDR2 ANQGSEA. This CDR3 is 11 amino acids long. The germline V and J ends were trimmed by 5 bases and 0 bases, with 4 bases remaining between them. The CDR3 nucleotides are TGCAGCGTTCGGAACCAAGAGACCCAGTACTTC. Translated: CSVRNQETQYF.

Turning to this clonotype: Mismatch with germline at one junction end may stem from a read error. This chain links TRBV6-5 with TRBJ2-5; D is unresolved. The CDR3 loop spans 14 amino acids. Germline V gene sequence: CDR1 MNHEY, CDR2 SVGAGI. CDR3 nucleotides: TGTGCCAGCAGTTACTCGCAGGTTCAAGAGATCCAGTACTTC. Encoded protein: CASSYSQVQEIQYF.

The chain joins TRBV12-3 or TRBV12-4 to TRBJ2-5, with D perhaps assigned TRBD1 or TRBD2 (6 bases each). This CDR3 is 13 amino acids long. V lost 7 bases to trimming and J lost 1 base, with 10 bases between them. The CDR3 region is CASIGGGQETQYF. In DNA form, the CDR3 reads TGTGCCAGCATAGGAGGGGGCCAAGAGACCCAGTACTTC.

This clonotype has only a few counts. The chain carries TRBV11-2 and TRBJ2-7, with 8 bases matching TRBD2. This CDR3 is built from 15 residues. The V and J ends lost 1 base and 2 bases, in that order; junction bases with no gene match: 4. The germline gives CDR1 SGHAT, CDR2 FQNNGV. CDR3 amino acids: CASSLGAGAPYEQYF. CDR3 coding DNA: TGTGCCAGCAGCTTAGGAGCGGGGGCCCCCTACGAGCAGTACTTC.

This clonotype turned up a few times. The chain combines TRBV11-2 with TRBJ2-2; 7 positions agree with TRBD1. The CDR3 runs to 15 residues. The germline V gene encodes CDR1 SGHAT and CDR2 FQNNGV. V was clipped by 4 bases and J by 3 bases; unmatched bases: 5. CDR3 in amino acids: CASSSSTGYTGELFF. CDR3 nucleotides: TGTGCCAGCAGCTCCTCGACAGGGTACACCGGGGAGCTGTTTTTT.

CDR3: CASSFMSGGSEETQYF. CDR3 DNA: TGCGCCAGCAGCTTTATGAGCGGGGGGTCTGAAGAGACCCAGTACTTC. The chain recombines TRBV5-1 with TRBJ2-5; 9 bases fit TRBD2. Germline V gene lookup returns CDR1 SGHRS and CDR2 YFSETQ. CDR3 length: 16 amino acids. The junction had 8 bases not matched to a gene; V was cut back by 2 bases and J by 3 bases.

This clonotype was counted a few times. This sequence joins TRBV7-6 and TRBJ2-2; the match to TRBD2 covers 7 bases. This CDR3 spans 14 amino acids. With V trimmed by 5 bases and J by 5 bases, 5 bases remained unmatched. Germline V gene sequence: CDR1 SGHVS, CDR2 FNYEAQ. The CDR3 DNA sequence: TGTGCCAGCAGCGCGCTCGGGGGGACCGGGGAGCTGTTTTTT. This sequence encodes CASSALGGTGELFF.